The sequence of this TCR beta chain was determined in a study of T-cell memory formation after mild COVID-19. General study points: A second wave of clones peaked on day 37, and their SARS-CoV-2 specificity went unconfirmed.

The 5'RACE method, run with constant-segment primers, produced TCR alpha and TCR beta cDNA libraries (carrying sample barcodes and UMIs). TCRdb re-called the 5' RACE reads through MiXCR, storing one row per CDR3 protein. The data show almost 350,000 distinct CDR3 sequences, around a fifth seen once. V was pared by 6 bases and J by 6 bases, with 11 bases of the junction left unmatched. The germline gives CDR1 SGHTA, CDR2 FQGNSA. This CDR3 region has 16 residues. In its sample, this clonotype was seen many times. Antigen specificity is unknown. Sample: PBMCs or a T cell subset sorted from them (not recorded which). This sequence originates from a man between 18 and 29 years old who had mild COVID-19 (a few samples of this study predate the infection). Cell type and time point are not known. The chain recombines TRBV7-2 with TRBJ2-1, with TRBD2 matching 10 bases. The CDR3 sequence is CASSSLTSGRINEQFF. The CDR3 DNA is TGTGCCAGCAGTTCTTTGACTAGCGGGCGAATCAATGAGCAGTTCTTC.